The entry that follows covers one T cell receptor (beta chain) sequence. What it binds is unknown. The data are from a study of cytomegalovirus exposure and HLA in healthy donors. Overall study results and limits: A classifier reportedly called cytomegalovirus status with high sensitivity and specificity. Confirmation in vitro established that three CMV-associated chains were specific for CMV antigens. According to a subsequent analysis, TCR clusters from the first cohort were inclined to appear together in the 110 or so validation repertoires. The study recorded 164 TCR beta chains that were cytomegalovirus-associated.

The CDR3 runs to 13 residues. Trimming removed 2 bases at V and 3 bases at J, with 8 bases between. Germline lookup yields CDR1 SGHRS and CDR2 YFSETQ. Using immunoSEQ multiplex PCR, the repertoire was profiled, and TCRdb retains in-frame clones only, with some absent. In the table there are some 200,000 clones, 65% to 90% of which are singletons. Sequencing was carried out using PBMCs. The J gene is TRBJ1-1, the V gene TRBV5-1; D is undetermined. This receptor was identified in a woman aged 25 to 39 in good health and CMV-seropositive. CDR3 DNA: TGCGCCAGCAGCTTCTCCGGGTACACTGAAGCTTTCTTT. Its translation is CASSFSGYTEAFF.